These T cell receptor beta chains were read from a single sample in a study of CXCR3-negative and CXCR3-positive naive CD8 T cells. TCRdb reprocessed the 5' RACE reads and stores each CDR3 protein as one record, lacking DNA. The sample totals 50,000 to 55,000 distinct CDR3 sequences; its top ten clones hold more than 1.3%. The sequenced sample consisted of naive CXCR3- CD8+ T cells from blood. These receptors came from a human donor in good health. Some clones in this sample may be carry-over from other donors' samples. Both conserved end residues are part of each CDR3. The order of the fields is V gene, J gene, clone size, CDR3 protein. For some rows the clone size is stated as once, few or many, or as a class when expanded; others skip it.

>TRBV12-3/TRBV12-4|TRBJ2-2|NA
CASSFRTGEVGELFF
>TRBV7-2|TRBJ2-7|NA
CASSWTQASSYEQYF
>TRBV12-3/TRBV12-4|TRBJ1-5|NA
CASSLAPGDGNQPQHF
>TRBV5-5|TRBJ2-1|NA
CASSFGQAGLAGNEQFF
>TRBV12-3/TRBV12-4|TRBJ1-1|NA
CASSTGTGFSGTEAFF
>TRBV5-1|TRBJ2-7|NA
CASSSTNSYEQYF
>TRBV6-5|TRBJ2-7|NA
CASSSLGGSSYEQYF
>TRBV4-2|TRBJ2-3|NA
CASSPQGGTDTQYF
>TRBV27|TRBJ1-5|medium-sized
CASSSRDSNQPQHF
>TRBV29-1|TRBJ2-1|NA
CSVAGTSGYNNEQFF
>TRBV29-1|TRBJ2-2|NA
CSVEDPGGSGELFF
>TRBV27|TRBJ2-3|NA
CASSLSGATDTQYF
>TRBV6-5|TRBJ2-7|NA
CASSYWWEDGSYEQYF
>TRBV19|TRBJ2-1|NA
CATNPMAGDPNEQFF
>TRBV6-2/TRBV6-3|TRBJ2-1|NA
CASSLAGGPLFF
>TRBV11-2|TRBJ2-2|NA
CASSFPRQEANTGELFF
>TRBV6-5|TRBJ1-2|NA
CASSGPSIGYGYTF
>TRBV4-3|TRBJ2-2|NA
CASRFDAGRAGELFF
>TRBV11-2|TRBJ2-1|NA
CASSLGGLEQFF
>TRBV7-7|TRBJ2-1|NA
CASSLNRANEQFF
>TRBV7-9|TRBJ1-1|NA
CASSAALAPLEAFF
>TRBV5-4|TRBJ2-5|medium-sized
CASRSWGPQETQYF
>TRBV27|TRBJ2-2|NA
CASSLGPNLAELFF
>TRBV29-1|TRBJ2-1|NA
CSVVSRETGGNEQFF
>TRBV28|TRBJ2-1|NA
CASSVFNEQFF
>TRBV15|TRBJ1-2|NA
CATSSAGVANYGYTF
>TRBV20-1|TRBJ2-7|NA
CSASRGAVLVYEQYF
>TRBV6-5|TRBJ2-7|NA
CASSYSAGFYEQYF
>TRBV29-1|TRBJ2-6|NA
CSVEERRDRSGANVLTF
>TRBV28|TRBJ1-6|NA
CASSVPSGPSYNSPLHF
>TRBV27|TRBJ2-7|NA
CASSPDRGYEQYF
>TRBV12-3/TRBV12-4|TRBJ1-1|NA
CASSLTGFETEAFF
>TRBV6-2/TRBV6-3|TRBJ2-5|NA
CASSYSTSGQETQYF
>TRBV6-2/TRBV6-3|TRBJ2-7|NA
CASTAREEVNEQYF
>TRBV27|TRBJ2-2|NA
CASSPYRGPNTGELFF
>TRBV29-1|TRBJ2-5|NA
CSVSEEAETQYF
>TRBV29-1|TRBJ1-2|NA
CSAPTGANYGYNF
>TRBV7-9|TRBJ2-7|NA
CASETITYEQYF
>TRBV20-1|TRBJ2-5|NA
CSASPGQGAGETQYF
>TRBV28|TRBJ1-2|NA
CASSLSTSYGYTF
>TRBV29-1|TRBJ2-2|NA
CSVPSGRAGGELFF
>TRBV28|TRBJ2-7|NA
CASSLWIGMDEQYF
>TRBV7-3|TRBJ2-1|NA
CASSQSSYNEQFF
>TRBV14|TRBJ2-7|NA
CASSQDSGQAYEQYF
>TRBV28|TRBJ2-7|NA
CASSPRDRVKEQYF
>TRBV29-1|TRBJ2-7|NA
CSVERLADYEQYF
>TRBV12-3/TRBV12-4|TRBJ1-1|NA
CASSFPRAEAFF
>TRBV29-1|TRBJ2-1|NA
CSVESGEAYNEQFF
>TRBV14|TRBJ2-7|NA
CASSQGPLPYEQYF
>TRBV6-5|TRBJ2-7|NA
CASRTSSYEQYF
>TRBV11-2|TRBJ2-7|NA
CASSLEPAYEQYF
>TRBV7-2|TRBJ2-5|NA
CASSSTGEETQYF
>TRBV28|TRBJ1-2|NA
CASRAADRGLDGYTF
>TRBV6-6|TRBJ2-1|NA
CATLGGNNEQFF
>TRBV4-1|TRBJ1-5|NA
CASSHGGGGSNQPQHF